A single T cell receptor beta chain is shown here with its context. The antigen remains undetermined. Genomic DNA from each subset was divided evenly over several immunoSEQ plates. Data came from immunoSEQ multiplex PCR; TCRdb stores just in-frame clones and leaves some out. This table has roughly 1.5 million clones, 98% appearing once. CDR3 size: 14 residues. V lost 5 bases to trimming and J lost 2 bases, with 13 bases between them. The germline gives CDR1 SGHVS, CDR2 FQNEAQ. This sample is part of a study of shared clonotypes between healthy human individuals. Findings of the study overall: Clonotype sharing among the donors was expected to vary with sequencing depth.

The J gene is TRBJ2-7, the V gene TRBV7-8; D is perhaps TRBD1 (6 bases). Sequenced sample: naive CD4+ T cells sorted from blood. Subset denoted: CD45RA+ positively selected. This receptor was identified in a man under 40 in good health. The DNA of the CDR3 is TGTGCCAGCAGCACCACGACAGGTCCCTACGAGCAGTACTTC. It codes for CASSTTTGPYEQYF.